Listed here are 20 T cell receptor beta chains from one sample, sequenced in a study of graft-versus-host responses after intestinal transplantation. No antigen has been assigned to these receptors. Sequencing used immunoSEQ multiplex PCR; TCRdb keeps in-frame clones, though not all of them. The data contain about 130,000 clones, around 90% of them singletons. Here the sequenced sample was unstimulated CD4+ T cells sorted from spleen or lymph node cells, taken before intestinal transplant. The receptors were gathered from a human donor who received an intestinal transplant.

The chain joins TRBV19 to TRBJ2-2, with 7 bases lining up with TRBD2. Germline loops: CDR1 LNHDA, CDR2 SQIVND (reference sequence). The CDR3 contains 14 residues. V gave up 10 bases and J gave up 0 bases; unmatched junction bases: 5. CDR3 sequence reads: CATGAGTNTGELFF. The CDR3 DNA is TGTGCCACCGGAGCGGGAACGAACACCGGGGAGCTGTTTTTT.

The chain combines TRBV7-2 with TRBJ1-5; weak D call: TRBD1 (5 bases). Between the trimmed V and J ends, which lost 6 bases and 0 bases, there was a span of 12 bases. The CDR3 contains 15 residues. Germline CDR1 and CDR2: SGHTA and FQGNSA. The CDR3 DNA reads TGTGCCAGCAGTCTGCAGGGCAATAGCAATCAGCCCCAGCATTTT. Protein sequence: CASSLQGNSNQPQHF.

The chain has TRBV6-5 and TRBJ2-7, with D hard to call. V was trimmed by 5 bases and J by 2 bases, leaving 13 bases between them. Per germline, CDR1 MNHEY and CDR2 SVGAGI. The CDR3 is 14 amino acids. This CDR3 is CASSPLAWAYEQYF. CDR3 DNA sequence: TGTGCCAGCAGTCCTCTGGCGTGGGCCTACGAGCAGTACTTC.

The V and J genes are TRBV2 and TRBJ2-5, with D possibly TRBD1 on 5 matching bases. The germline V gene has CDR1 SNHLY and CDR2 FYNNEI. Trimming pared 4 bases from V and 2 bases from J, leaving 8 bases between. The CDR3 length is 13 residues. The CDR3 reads CASSVDRQETQYF. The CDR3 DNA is TGTGCCAGCAGTGTCGACAGACAAGAGACCCAGTACTTC.

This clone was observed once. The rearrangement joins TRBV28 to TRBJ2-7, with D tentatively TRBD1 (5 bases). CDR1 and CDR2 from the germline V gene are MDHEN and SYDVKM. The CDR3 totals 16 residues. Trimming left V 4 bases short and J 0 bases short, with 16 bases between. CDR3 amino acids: CASSSLSGFSSYEQYF. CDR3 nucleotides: TGTGCCAGCAGTTCACTATCAGGGTTCAGCTCCTACGAGCAGTACTTC.

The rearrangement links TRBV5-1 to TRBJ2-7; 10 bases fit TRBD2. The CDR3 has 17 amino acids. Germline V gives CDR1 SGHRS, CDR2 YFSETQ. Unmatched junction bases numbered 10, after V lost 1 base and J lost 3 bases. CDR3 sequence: CASSLSPSGGMGYEQYF. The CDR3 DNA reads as TGCGCCAGCAGCTTGAGCCCTAGCGGGGGAATGGGCTACGAGCAGTACTTC. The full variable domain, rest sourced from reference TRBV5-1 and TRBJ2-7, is KAGVTQTPRYLIKTRGQQVTLSCSPISGHRSVSWYQQTPGQGLQFLFEYFSETQRNKGNFPGRFSGRQFSNSRSEMNVSTLELGDSALYLCASSLSPSGGMGYEQYFGPGTRLTVT.

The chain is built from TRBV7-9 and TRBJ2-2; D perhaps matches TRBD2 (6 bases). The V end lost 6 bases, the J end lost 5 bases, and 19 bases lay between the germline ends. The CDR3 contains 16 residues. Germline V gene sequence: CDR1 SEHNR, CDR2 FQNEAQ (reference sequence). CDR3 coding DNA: TGTGCCAGCAGACCGGCCGGGGGAGTAGAAACCGGGGAGCTGTTTTTT. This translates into CASRPAGGVETGELFF. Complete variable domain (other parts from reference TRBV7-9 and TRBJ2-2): DTGVSQNPRHKITKRGQNVTFRCDPISEHNRLYWYRQTLGQGPEFLTYFQNEAQLEKSRLLSDRFSAERPKGSFSTLEIQRTEQGDSAMYLCASRPAGGVETGELFFGEGSRLTVL.

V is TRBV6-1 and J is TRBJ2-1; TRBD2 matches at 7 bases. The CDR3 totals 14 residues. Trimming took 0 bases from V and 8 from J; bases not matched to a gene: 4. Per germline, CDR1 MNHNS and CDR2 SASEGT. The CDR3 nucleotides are TGTGCCAGCAGTGAAGCGGGAGGGAGCGATGAGCAGTTCTTC. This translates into CASSEAGGSDEQFF.

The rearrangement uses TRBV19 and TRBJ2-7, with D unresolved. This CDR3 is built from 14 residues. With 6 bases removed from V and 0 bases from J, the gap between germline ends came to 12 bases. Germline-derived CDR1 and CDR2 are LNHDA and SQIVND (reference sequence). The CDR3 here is CASSEVQSSYEQYF. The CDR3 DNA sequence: TGTGCCAGTAGCGAAGTTCAGAGCTCCTACGAGCAGTACTTC.

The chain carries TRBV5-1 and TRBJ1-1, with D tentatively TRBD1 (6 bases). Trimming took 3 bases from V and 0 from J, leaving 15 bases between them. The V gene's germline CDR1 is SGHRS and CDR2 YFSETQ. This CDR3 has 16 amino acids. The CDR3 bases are TGCGCCAGCAGCTGGGATACAGGGCGGTTGAACACTGAAGCTTTCTTT. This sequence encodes CASSWDTGRLNTEAFF.

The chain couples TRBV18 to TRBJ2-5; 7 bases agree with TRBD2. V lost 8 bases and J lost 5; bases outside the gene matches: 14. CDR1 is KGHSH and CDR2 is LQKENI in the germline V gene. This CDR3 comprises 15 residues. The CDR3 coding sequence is TGTGCCAGCCTCCTTGCGGGAGACCCACCGGAGACCCAGTACTTC. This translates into CASLLAGDPPETQYF.

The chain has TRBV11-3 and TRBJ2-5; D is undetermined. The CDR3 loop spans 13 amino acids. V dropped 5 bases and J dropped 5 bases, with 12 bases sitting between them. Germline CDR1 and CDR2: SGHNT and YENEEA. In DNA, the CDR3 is TGTGCCAGCAGCCTCGACCACCGGGAGACCCAGTACTTC. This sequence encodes CASSLDHRETQYF.

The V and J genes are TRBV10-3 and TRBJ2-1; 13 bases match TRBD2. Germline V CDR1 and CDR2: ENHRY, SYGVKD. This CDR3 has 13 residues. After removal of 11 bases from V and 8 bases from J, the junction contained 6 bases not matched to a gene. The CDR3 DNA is TGTGCCTCCGGGACTAGCGGGACCTATGAGCAGTTCTTC. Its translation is CASGTSGTYEQFF.

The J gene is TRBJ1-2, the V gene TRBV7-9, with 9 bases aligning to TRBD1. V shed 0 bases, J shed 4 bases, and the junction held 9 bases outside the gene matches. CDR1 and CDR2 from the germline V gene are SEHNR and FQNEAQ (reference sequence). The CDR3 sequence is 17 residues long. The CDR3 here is CASSLALGQGYGYGYTF. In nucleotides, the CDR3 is TGTGCCAGCAGCTTAGCCCTAGGACAGGGGTACGGCTATGGCTACACCTTC.

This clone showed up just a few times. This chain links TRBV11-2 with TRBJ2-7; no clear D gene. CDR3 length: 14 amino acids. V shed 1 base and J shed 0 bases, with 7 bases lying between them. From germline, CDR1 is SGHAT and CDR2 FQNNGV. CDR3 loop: CASSLGKLSYEQYF. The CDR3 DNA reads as TGTGCCAGCAGCTTAGGCAAACTCTCCTACGAGCAGTACTTC.

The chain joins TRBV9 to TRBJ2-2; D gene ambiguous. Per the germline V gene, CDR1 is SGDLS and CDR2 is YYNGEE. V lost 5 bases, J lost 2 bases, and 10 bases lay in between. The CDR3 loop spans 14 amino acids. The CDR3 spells CASRAEPNTGELFF. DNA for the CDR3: TGTGCCAGCAGGGCGGAGCCCAACACCGGGGAGCTGTTTTTT.

Here the CDR3 reads CASSLVSSGSNEQFF. CDR3 DNA: TGCGCCAGCAGCCTCGTTTCTAGCGGGAGCAATGAGCAGTTCTTC. The chain couples TRBV5-1 to TRBJ2-1; TRBD2 aligns across 10 bases. In germline, CDR1 is SGHRS, CDR2 YFSETQ. The J segment lost 6 bases and the V segment lost 4 bases, leaving 7 bases of the junction unmatched. The CDR3 is 15 residues long.

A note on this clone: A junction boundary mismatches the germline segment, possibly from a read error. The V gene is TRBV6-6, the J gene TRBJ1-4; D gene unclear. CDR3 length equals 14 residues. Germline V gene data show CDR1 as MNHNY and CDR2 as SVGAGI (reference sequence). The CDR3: CASSYLEGREKLLF. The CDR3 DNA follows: TGTGCCAGCAGTTATTTGGAGGGTCGTGAAAAACTGCTTTTT.

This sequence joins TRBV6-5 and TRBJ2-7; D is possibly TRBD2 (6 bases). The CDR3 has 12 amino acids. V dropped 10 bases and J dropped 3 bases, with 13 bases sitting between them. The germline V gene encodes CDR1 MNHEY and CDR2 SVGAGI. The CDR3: CATKAGGYEQYF. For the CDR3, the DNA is TGTGCCACAAAAGCCGGGGGCTACGAGCAGTACTTC.

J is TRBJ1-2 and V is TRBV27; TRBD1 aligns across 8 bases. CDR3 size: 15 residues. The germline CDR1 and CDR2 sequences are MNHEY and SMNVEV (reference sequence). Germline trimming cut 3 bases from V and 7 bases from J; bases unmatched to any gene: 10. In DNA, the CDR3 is TGTGCCAGCAGTTTGTCAGGGGGCGAGTACTCTGGCTACACCTTC. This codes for CASSLSGGEYSGYTF.